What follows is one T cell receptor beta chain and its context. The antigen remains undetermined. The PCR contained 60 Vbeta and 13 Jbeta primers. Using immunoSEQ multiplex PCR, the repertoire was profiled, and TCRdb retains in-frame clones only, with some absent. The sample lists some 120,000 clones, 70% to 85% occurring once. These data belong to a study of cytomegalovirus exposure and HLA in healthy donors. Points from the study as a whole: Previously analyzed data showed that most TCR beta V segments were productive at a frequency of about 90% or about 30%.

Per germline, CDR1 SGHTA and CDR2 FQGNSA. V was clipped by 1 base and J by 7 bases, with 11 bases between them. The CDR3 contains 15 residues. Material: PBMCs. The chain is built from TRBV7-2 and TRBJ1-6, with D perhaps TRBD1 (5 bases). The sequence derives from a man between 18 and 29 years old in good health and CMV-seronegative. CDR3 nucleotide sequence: TGTGCCAGCAGCTTAGGGCAGGGTTTGAATTCACCCCTCCACTTT. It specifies CASSLGQGLNSPLHF. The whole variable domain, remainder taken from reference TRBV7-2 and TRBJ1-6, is GAGVSQSPSNKVTEKGKDVELRCDPISGHTALYWYRQSLGQGLEFLIYFQGNSAPDKSGLPSDRFSAERTGGSVSTLTIQRTQQEDSAVYLCASSLGQGLNSPLHFGNGTRLTVT.